This T cell receptor (beta chain) was recovered during a study of T cells expressing NK-cell markers. After re-calling the 5' RACE reads, TCRdb lists one entry per CDR3 protein, DNA absent. Its listing shows about 410,000 distinct CDR3 sequences. CDR3 length: 15 amino acids. Germline lookup yields CDR1 SEHNR and CDR2 FQNEAQ (reference sequence). This clonotype was obtained from a woman between 45 and 60 years old in good health. Material for sequencing was blood T cells: a sorted CD56 or NKG2C T cell subset, CD4+ or CD8+ T cells, or bulk PBMC T cells (not recorded which). V and J are TRBV7-9 and TRBJ1-4. The CDR3 loop reads CASSLSDNPNEKLFF.